These 5 T cell receptor beta chains originate from one sample sequenced in a study of identical twins. TCRdb redid the calling of the 5' RACE reads with MiXCR, one entry per CDR3 protein. The sample has approximately 700,000 distinct CDR3 sequences; around 6% are singletons. The sample taken for sequencing was naive T cells sorted from blood. The receptor source for this set is a man between 18 and 35 years old in good health.

The chain recombines TRBV3-1 with TRBJ2-2; maybe TRBD1 (5 bases). Germline V gene sequence: CDR1 LGHDT, CDR2 YNNKEL (reference sequence). Trimming took 1 base from V and 6 from J, leaving 18 bases between them. There are 17 residues in the CDR3. This CDR3 reads CASSQVRGLEGPGELFF. CDR3 coding DNA: TGTGCCAGCAGCCAAGTAAGGGGCCTAGAAGGTCCCGGGGAGCTGTTTTTT.

Regarding this clonotype: A much larger clonotype is one base distant, so this may be a read error. The rearrangement links TRBV11-3 to TRBJ2-2, with D uncertain. The V end lost 4 bases, the J end lost 6 bases, and 6 bases lay between the germline ends. The CDR3 has 12 amino acids. Germline V gives CDR1 SGHNT, CDR2 YENEEA. Here the CDR3 reads CASSYPSGELFF. In nucleotides, the CDR3 is TGTGCCAGCAGCTACCCATCCGGGGAGCTGTTTTTT.

The chain joins TRBV6-5 to TRBJ1-2; TRBD1 matches at 12 bases. The CDR3 runs 15 residues. V lost 4 bases to trimming and J lost 3 bases; unmatched junction nucleotides: 3. Germline V CDR1 and CDR2: MNHEY, SVGAGI. CDR3 DNA sequence: TGTGCCAGCAGTTGGGGACAGGGGGCGGACTATGGCTACACCTTC. This gives the protein CASSWGQGADYGYTF.

This clonotype was seen ten or more times. This chain uses TRBV7-2 with TRBJ1-5; D gene ambiguous. V lost 5 bases, J lost 2 bases, and 13 bases lay in between. The CDR3 runs to 15 residues. Germline CDR1 is SGHTA and CDR2 is FQGNSA. The CDR3 nucleotides are TGTGCCAGCAGCCGGACTCCGGGCGGCAATCAGCCCCAGCATTTT. Its translation: CASSRTPGGNQPQHF.

This clonotype was seen at least ten times. This chain links TRBV11-2 with TRBJ2-3, with D tentatively TRBD2 (5 bases). The CDR3 totals 14 residues. Per the germline V gene, CDR1 is SGHAT and CDR2 is FQNNGV. Trimming removed 5 bases from V and 2 bases from J, with 11 bases in between. CDR3: CASSPLGSTDTQYF. The CDR3 region has the DNA TGTGCCAGCAGCCCACTAGGCTCCACAGATACGCAGTATTTT. Drawing the rest from reference TRBV11-2 and TRBJ2-3, the complete variable domain is EAGVAQSPRYKIIEKRQSVAFWCNPISGHATLYWYQQILGQGPKLLIQFQNNGVVDDSQLPKDRFSAERLKGVDSTLKIQPAKLEDSAVYLCASSPLGSTDTQYFGPGTRLTVL.